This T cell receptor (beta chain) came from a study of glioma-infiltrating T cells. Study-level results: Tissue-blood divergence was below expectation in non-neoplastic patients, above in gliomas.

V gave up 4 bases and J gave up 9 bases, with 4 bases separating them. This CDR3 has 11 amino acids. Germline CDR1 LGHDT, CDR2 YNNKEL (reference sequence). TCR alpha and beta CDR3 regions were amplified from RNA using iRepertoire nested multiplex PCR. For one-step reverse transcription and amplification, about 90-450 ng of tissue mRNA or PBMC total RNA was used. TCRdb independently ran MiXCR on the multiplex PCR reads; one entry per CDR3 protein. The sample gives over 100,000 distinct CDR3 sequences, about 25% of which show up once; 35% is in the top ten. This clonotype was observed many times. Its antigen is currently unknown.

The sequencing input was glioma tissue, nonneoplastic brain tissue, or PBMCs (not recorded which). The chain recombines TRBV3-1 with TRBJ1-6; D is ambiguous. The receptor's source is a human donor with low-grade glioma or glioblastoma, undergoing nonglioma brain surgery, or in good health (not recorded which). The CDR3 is CASSRGSPLHF. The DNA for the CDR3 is TGTGCCAGCAGCCGCGGTTCACCCCTCCACTTT.